The 9 T cell receptor beta chains in this list originate from one sample, sequenced in a study of T cell changes during pregnancy in multiple sclerosis. Only in-frame clones appear in the TCRdb table, and some are missing; sequencing was by immunoSEQ multiplex PCR. The sample lists 40,000 to 50,000 clones; roughly 95% were seen once. Specimen: CD4+ T cells from peripheral blood mononuclear cells, collected in the third trimester of pregnancy. The origin of the receptors is a female donor with multiple sclerosis, enrolled in a pregnancy study.

V is TRBV18 and J is TRBJ2-5, with 7 bases matching TRBD1. CDR1 KGHSH and CDR2 LQKENI come from the germline V gene. The trim removed 3 bases at V and 2 bases at J, leaving 0 bases unmatched. The CDR3 covers 13 residues. CDR3 nucleotides: TGTGCCAGCTCACCGGACAGGCAAGAGACCCAGTACTTC. Its translation: CASSPDRQETQYF.

The chain recombines TRBV30 with TRBJ1-1, with D uncertain. The CDR3 contains 13 residues. The V and J ends lost 1 base and 1 base respectively, with 7 bases between them. Germline CDR1 reads GTSNPN; CDR2 reads SVGIG (reference sequence). DNA for the CDR3: TGTGCCTGGAGTGGAGTAGCGAACACTGAAGCTTTCTTT. Translated: CAWSGVANTEAFF.

V is TRBV5-4 and J is TRBJ2-1; 8 bases map to TRBD2. Per the germline V gene, CDR1 is SGHNT and CDR2 is YYREEE (reference sequence). J gave up 2 bases and V 0 bases, and 7 bases lay outside the gene matches. The CDR3 is 17 amino acids. The CDR3 here is CASSLAGAGAAYNEQFF. The CDR3 region has the DNA TGTGCCAGCAGCTTGGCCGGAGCGGGAGCTGCCTACAATGAGCAGTTCTTC.

The chain carries TRBV7-3 and TRBJ2-3; D not certain. Germline V gives CDR1 SGHTA, CDR2 FQGTGA. This CDR3 has 15 residues. Trimming took 2 bases from V and 0 from J, leaving 9 bases between them. The CDR3 sequence is CASSLFRVSTDTQYF. DNA of the CDR3: TGTGCCAGCAGCTTATTTCGTGTCAGCACAGATACGCAGTATTTT.

This clone was seen once. This sequence joins TRBV7-9 and TRBJ1-6; TRBD1 is a possible D gene (5 bases). The CDR3 has 15 amino acids. Trimming removed 3 bases at V and 7 bases at J, with 13 bases between. In germline, CDR1 is SEHNR, CDR2 FQNEAQ (reference sequence). CDR3 in DNA: TGTGCCAGCAGCTTCGAGTCTTGGGGCAATTCACCCCTCCACTTT. This encodes CASSFESWGNSPLHF.

This rearrangement joins TRBV5-1 to TRBJ2-5, with D possibly matching TRBD2 (6 bases). The CDR3 has 15 residues. V lost 0 bases to trimming and J lost 5 bases, with 14 bases between them. CDR1 and CDR2 (germline): SGHRS, YFSETQ. The CDR3 DNA reads as TGCGCCAGCAGCTTGGAACGGAGGGCCCGGGAGACCCAGTACTTC. It yields the protein CASSLERRARETQYF.

V usage is TRBV5-1 and J usage is TRBJ2-5, with 7 positions matching TRBD1. There are 16 residues in the CDR3. Germline V gene lookup returns CDR1 SGHRS and CDR2 YFSETQ. The ends lost 0 bases at V and 0 bases at J; junction bases unmatched: 5. The DNA of the CDR3 is TGCGCCAGCAGCTTGGCGACAGGGTGGTACCAAGAGACCCAGTACTTC. It encodes CASSLATGWYQETQYF.

V gene TRBV5-1 combines with J gene TRBJ2-2, with D tentatively TRBD1 (6 bases). The CDR3 has 15 amino acids. CDR1 and CDR2 from the germline V gene are SGHRS and YFSETQ. Trimming took off 0 bases at V and 4 bases at J, with 10 bases between the two ends. The chain's CDR3 is CASSLGQASTGELFF. CDR3 coding DNA: TGCGCCAGCAGCTTGGGACAGGCTTCCACCGGGGAGCTGTTTTTT.

The chain uses TRBV6-1 and TRBJ2-6; D is unresolved. The CDR3 has 13 amino acids. Germline V gives CDR1 MNHNS, CDR2 SASEGT. Trimming removed 6 bases at V and 2 bases at J, with 5 bases between. The CDR3 nucleotides read TGTGCCAGCAGGACACCTGGGGCCAACGTCCTGACTTTC. It is translated as CASRTPGANVLTF.